This is a list of T cell receptor beta chains from one sample in a study of T cell repertoires in cytomegalovirus infection. MiXCR, applied by TCRdb to the reads, yields one record per CDR3 protein. This table holds a few hundred thousand distinct CDR3 sequences, less than 30% found once. The sample taken for sequencing was PBMCs. Receptor source: a human donor in good health (CMV status not recorded). Some clones in this sample may be carry-over from other donors' samples. Both conserved end residues are part of each CDR3. A D gene is named only where the DNA matches it firmly. Some rows mark clone size as missing; the rest say once, few, many or name a class of expanded clone.

CDR3aa,CDR3nt,d_gene,j_gene,abundance,v_gene
CASSLAVFRTGRHEQYF,TGTGCCAGCAGCTTAGCTGTCTTTCGGACAGGGAGGCACGAGCAGTACTTC,TRBD1,TRBJ2-7,-,TRBV7-8
CASSPRPGQGTYEQYF,TGTGCCAGCAGTCCCCGACCGGGACAGGGAACCTACGAGCAGTACTTC,TRBD1,TRBJ2-7,-,TRBV28
CASRPISGEKLFF,TGTGCCAGTAGACCCATCAGTGGTGAAAAACTGTTTTTT,-,TRBJ1-4,-,TRBV19
CASSLIGCSEAFF,TGTGCCAGCAGCTTAATCGGGTGCTCTGAAGCTTTCTTT,-,TRBJ1-1,-,TRBV7-2
CASSLRQTKITEAFF,TGTGCCAGCAGTTTACGACAGACTAAAATCACTGAAGCTTTCTTT,-,TRBJ1-1,-,TRBV28
CASSPYLGQGADTQYF,TGCGCCAGCAGCCCCTATCTCGGACAGGGGGCAGATACGCAGTATTTT,TRBD1,TRBJ2-3,few,TRBV4-1
CASAGLSSNQPQHF,TGTGCCAGTGCCGGACTTTCAAGCAATCAGCCCCAGCATTTT,-,TRBJ1-5,few,TRBV6-2/TRBV6-3
CASSLTSPANTGELFF,TGTGCCAGCAGTTTAACTAGCCCGGCGAACACCGGGGAGCTGTTTTTT,-,TRBJ2-2,few,TRBV2
CASKGIDEQYF,TGTGCCAGCAAAGGGATCGACGAGCAGTACTTC,-,TRBJ2-7,-,TRBV27
CASSMGAVNTGELFF,TGTGCCAGTAGTATGGGAGCGGTGAACACCGGGGAGCTGTTTTTT,-,TRBJ2-2,-,TRBV19
CASSIVGVSTDTQYF,TGTGCCAGTAGTATAGTGGGGGTTAGCACAGATACGCAGTATTTT,-,TRBJ2-3,few,TRBV19
CASSLRGLGIFSAYEQYF,TGTGCCAGCAGTTTAAGGGGTTTGGGGATTTTTAGTGCCTACGAGCAGTACTTC,-,TRBJ2-7,-,TRBV28
CASGGLAGAGDTQYF,TGTGCCAGCGGGGGACTAGCGGGAGCCGGCGATACGCAGTATTTT,TRBD2,TRBJ2-3,many,TRBV7-2
CASSEPAGELFF,TGTGCCAGCAGTGAGCCGGCCGGGGAGCTGTTTTTT,-,TRBJ2-2,-,TRBV25-1
CASMGGIAYNEQFF,TGTGCCAGCATGGGCGGGATCGCCTACAATGAGCAGTTCTTC,-,TRBJ2-1,-,TRBV28
CAWGGGTNQYF,TGTGCCTGGGGGGGGGGGACGAACCAGTACTTC,TRBD2,TRBJ2-7,-,TRBV30
CAWRGTSGRIGELFF,TGTGCCTGGAGAGGGACTAGCGGGAGGATCGGGGAGCTGTTTTTT,TRBD2,TRBJ2-2,once,TRBV30
CASSGETSGSLDEQFF,TGCGCCAGCAGTGGTGAAACTAGCGGGAGCTTGGATGAGCAGTTCTTC,TRBD2,TRBJ2-1,-,TRBV10-1
CASSSAGTGGPQGSQHF,TGTGCCAGCAGTTCCGCCGGGACAGGGGGCCCTCAGGGTTCCCAGCATTTT,TRBD1,TRBJ1-5,-,TRBV28
CAAQGLHEGYTF,TGTGCCGCGCAAGGGCTACACGAAGGCTACACCTTC,-,TRBJ1-2,many,TRBV10-3
CASSSGLAGGELFF,TGTGCCAGCAGCTCGGGACTAGCGGGAGGGGAGCTGTTTTTT,TRBD2,TRBJ2-2,-,TRBV5-3
CASRPGQGAEQYF,TGTGCCAGCAGGCCCGGACAGGGGGCCGAGCAGTACTTC,TRBD1,TRBJ2-7,-,TRBV2
CASSLRTGGDHSPLHF,TGTGCCAGCAGCTTACGAACAGGGGGCGATCATTCACCCCTCCACTTT,TRBD1,TRBJ1-6,-,TRBV13
CSVATNPTDTQYF,TGCAGCGTTGCGACCAACCCCACAGATACGCAGTATTTT,-,TRBJ2-3,many,TRBV29-1
CASSLGPGKGVLNQPQHF,TGTGCCAGCAGCTTAGGGCCGGGCAAGGGAGTATTGAATCAGCCCCAGCATTTT,-,TRBJ1-5,-,TRBV7-6
CASSLFGLGETQYF,TGCGCCAGCAGCTTGTTTGGGTTGGGAGAGACCCAGTACTTC,-,TRBJ2-5,-,TRBV5-1
CASSSAGGAEAFF,TGTGCCAGCAGTTCGGCGGGCGGGGCTGAAGCTTTCTTT,-,TRBJ1-1,-,TRBV6-2/TRBV6-3
CSAPSIGREQETQYF,TGCAGTGCCCCCTCGATTGGGCGGGAGCAAGAGACCCAGTACTTC,TRBD2,TRBJ2-5,few,TRBV20-1
CASSLVGAAATEAFF,TGTGCCAGCAGCTTAGTGGGGGCGGCGGCCACTGAAGCTTTCTTT,-,TRBJ1-1,many,TRBV7-2
CSARALKETQYF,TGCAGTGCTAGAGCTTTAAAAGAGACCCAGTACTTC,-,TRBJ2-5,-,TRBV20-1
CSARGQGSVNTEAFF,TGCAGTGCTAGGGGACAGGGGTCGGTCAACACTGAAGCTTTCTTT,TRBD1,TRBJ1-1,-,TRBV20-1
CASRPHGGGAWLFF,TGTGCCAGCCGCCCCCATGGAGGGGGCGCTTGGCTGTTTTTT,-,TRBJ2-2,-,TRBV12-3/TRBV12-4
CASRYRQGVTSEQFF,TGCGCCAGCAGGTACCGACAGGGGGTTACTAGTGAGCAGTTCTTC,TRBD1,TRBJ2-1,-,TRBV5-1
CARAPPDRAFTEAFF,TGTGCCAGAGCACCCCCCGACAGGGCATTTACTGAAGCTTTCTTT,TRBD1,TRBJ1-1,-,TRBV12-3/TRBV12-4
CASSPIPRLAGESSYEQYF,TGTGCCAGCAGCCCCATTCCCAGACTAGCGGGAGAGAGCTCCTACGAGCAGTACTTC,TRBD2,TRBJ2-7,-,TRBV6-6
CASSEARGLVTDTQYF,TGTGCCAGCAGTGAGGCCAGGGGGCTGGTAACAGATACGCAGTATTTT,TRBD1,TRBJ2-3,few,TRBV25-1
CASLSPGGPRLGNNEQFF,TGTGCCAGCTTGAGTCCCGGAGGTCCCAGGCTGGGTAACAATGAGCAGTTCTTC,-,TRBJ2-1,few,TRBV7-6
CASSYGGTSGNEQFF,TGTGCCAGCAGTTACGGGGGGACTAGCGGAAATGAGCAGTTCTTC,TRBD2,TRBJ2-1,-,TRBV6-5
CASSFPTGQTYEQYF,TGTGCCAGCAGCTTCCCGACCGGACAGACTTACGAGCAGTACTTC,-,TRBJ2-7,many,TRBV7-2
CASSLQGGQGTQYF,TGTGCCAGCAGCCTACAAGGGGGGCAAGGGACCCAGTACTTC,-,TRBJ2-5,few,TRBV6-5
CASSQEVNTEAFF,TGTGCCAGCTCGCAGGAAGTGAACACTGAAGCTTTCTTT,-,TRBJ1-1,-,TRBV18
CASSFPQGRGYTF,TGTGCCAGCAGTTTCCCGCAGGGGCGAGGCTACACCTTC,-,TRBJ1-2,-,TRBV12-3/TRBV12-4
CASRASGSYYNEQFF,TGTGCCAGCAGGGCGAGCGGGAGTTACTACAATGAGCAGTTCTTC,TRBD2,TRBJ2-1,few,TRBV5-6
CASSSGLIDPDTQYF,TGTGCCAGCAGCTCGGGACTTATTGATCCAGATACGCAGTATTTT,-,TRBJ2-3,once,TRBV11-2
CASEPGTGYGYTF,TGTGCCAGCGAGCCCGGGACAGGGTATGGCTACACCTTC,TRBD1,TRBJ1-2,-,TRBV19
CASRTTDAYNEQFF,TGTGCCAGCAGGACGACAGACGCATACAATGAGCAGTTCTTC,-,TRBJ2-1,few,TRBV27
CASSALGLAGVNEQFF,TGTGCCAGCAGTGCCTTGGGACTAGCGGGAGTCAATGAGCAGTTCTTC,TRBD2,TRBJ2-1,-,TRBV12-3/TRBV12-4
CASSPRFQETQYF,TGTGCCAGTAGTCCCCGCTTCCAAGAGACCCAGTACTTC,-,TRBJ2-5,-,TRBV19
CASSYRSGGLNEQFF,TGTGCCAGCAGTTACCGTTCCGGGGGGCTCAATGAGCAGTTCTTC,-,TRBJ2-1,-,TRBV6-2/TRBV6-3
CASSAQAGRGRAETQYF,TGTGCCAGCAGCGCTCAGGCGGGACGGGGTCGGGCAGAGACCCAGTACTTC,-,TRBJ2-5,once,TRBV9
CASSLPGLAGFYNEQFF,TGTGCCAGCAGTTTACCCGGACTAGCGGGCTTCTACAATGAGCAGTTCTTC,TRBD2,TRBJ2-1,few,TRBV27
CASSSRLAAEGIDEQFF,TGTGCCAGCAGTTCAAGACTAGCGGCAGAGGGAATTGATGAGCAGTTCTTC,TRBD2,TRBJ2-1,-,TRBV27
CASSAGTGGEETQYF,TGTGCCAGCAGTGCCGGGACAGGGGGCGAAGAGACCCAGTACTTC,TRBD1,TRBJ2-5,few,TRBV6-4
CASSFTPTYGQPQHF,TGTGCCAGCAGTTTCACCCCCACTTACGGTCAGCCCCAGCATTTT,-,TRBJ1-5,many,TRBV7-2
CASSRDRGYSNQPQHF,TGTGCCAGCAGCCGCGACAGGGGGTATAGCAATCAGCCCCAGCATTTT,TRBD1,TRBJ1-5,few,TRBV11-2